Listed below are T cell receptor beta chains from one sample, sequenced in a study of T cell repertoires in cytomegalovirus infection. MiXCR, run by TCRdb on the reads, gives a single entry per CDR3 protein. The data contain more than 300,000 distinct CDR3 sequences, nearly 35% of them seen just once; the ten biggest clones take up approximately 15%. Which antigens these TCRs recognize remains unknown. The material sequenced was cultured PBMCs, taken from culture after CMV antigen stimulation. The receptors were sampled from a human donor in good health (CMV status not recorded). Some clones in this sample may be carry-over from other donors' samples. Both conserved end residues are part of each CDR3. The order of the fields is clone size, J gene, D gene, V gene, CDR3 DNA, CDR3 protein. D genes are given only for firm matches. Clone size is not always given. Where it is, it says once, few, many or a class for expanded clones.

few	TRBJ1-4	NA	TRBV9	TGTGCCAGCAGCGTAGGGGGCAGCCAGGGTGAAAAACTGTTTTTT	CASSVGGSQGEKLFF
NA	TRBJ1-1	TRBD1	TRBV12-3/TRBV12-4	TGTGCCAGCAGGAGACGGGACAGCATGACTGAAGCTTTCTTT	CASRRRDSMTEAFF
NA	TRBJ1-4	NA	TRBV20-1	TGCAGTGCTAGAAGAGGAAACGCTAATGAAAAACTGTTTTTT	CSARRGNANEKLFF
NA	TRBJ1-2	NA	TRBV20-1	TGCAGTGCTATAGCGGTGGATGGCTACACCTTC	CSAIAVDGYTF
few	TRBJ1-5	TRBD1	TRBV28	TGTGCCAGCAGTTTAGGGACAGGGAAATTTCAGCCCCAGCATTTT	CASSLGTGKFQPQHF
NA	TRBJ2-5	TRBD1	TRBV7-9	TGTGCCAGCAGCTTACCCCTAGGGACAGAGCAAGAGACCCAGTACTTC	CASSLPLGTEQETQYF
NA	TRBJ1-1	NA	TRBV4-1	TGCGCCAGCAGCTCCCAAAGGGGTCGGTATGTTGAAGCTTTCTTT	CASSSQRGRYVEAFF
many	TRBJ2-1	NA	TRBV11-2	TGTGCCAGCAGCTTAGCCACGTACAATGAGCAGTTCTTC	CASSLATYNEQFF
NA	TRBJ2-2	TRBD2	TRBV27	TGTGCCAGCAGCCCGGGACTAGCGGAAGTGAACACCGGGGAGCTGTTTTTT	CASSPGLAEVNTGELFF
few	TRBJ2-2	TRBD1	TRBV6-2/TRBV6-3	TGTGCCAGCAGGGGACAGGAGAAGGGTACCGGGGAGCTGTTTTTT	CASRGQEKGTGELFF
many	TRBJ1-1	NA	TRBV7-9	TGTGCCAGCACCTCCAACAGGGAGGACACTGAAGCTTTCTTT	CASTSNREDTEAFF
NA	TRBJ1-5	NA	TRBV4-1	TGCGCCAGCAGCCAATCGAAATCTCTAGAACTGGATCAGCCCCAGCATTTT	CASSQSKSLELDQPQHF
few	TRBJ2-2	TRBD1	TRBV4-2	TGTGCCAGCAGCCAAGTGGGCCAGGGGGCCAGCACCGGGGAGCTGTTTTTT	CASSQVGQGASTGELFF
few	TRBJ1-1	TRBD1	TRBV7-2	TGTGCCAGCAGCGTGGACAGGGGCCACACTGAAGCTTTCTTT	CASSVDRGHTEAFF
NA	TRBJ1-5	NA	TRBV27	TGTGCCAGCAGTTTACGGGCAGACAATCAGCCCCAGCATTTT	CASSLRADNQPQHF
NA	TRBJ2-1	NA	TRBV7-7	TGTGCTAGCAGCTTAGGGGTCACTAGCTCCGAGCAGTTCTTC	CASSLGVTSSEQFF
NA	TRBJ1-1	NA	TRBV7-6	TGTGCCAGCAGCCCGCGGGACGGTGGGGTTACGACGCCTTTCTTT	CASSPRDGGVTTPFF
few	TRBJ1-6	TRBD1	TRBV7-2	TGTGCCAGCAGCCCGGGACAGTCGATTTCACCCCTCCACTTT	CASSPGQSISPLHF
many	TRBJ1-1	TRBD1	TRBV7-2	TGTGCCAGCAGCCGAACCGGGACAGGGAACACTGAAGCTTTCTTT	CASSRTGTGNTEAFF
NA	TRBJ2-5	NA	TRBV7-2	TGTGCCAGCAGCTCCCGGGGAAGGGACGAGACCCAGTACTTC	CASSSRGRDETQYF
NA	TRBJ2-7	TRBD2	TRBV7-2	TGTGCCAGCAGCAGGCATATCCAGCGGGGGAGTTACGAGCAGTACTTC	CASSRHIQRGSYEQYF
few	TRBJ1-2	TRBD1	TRBV6-2/TRBV6-3	TGTGCCAGCAGGACGGGACAGACTTCCAACTATGGCTACACCTTC	CASRTGQTSNYGYTF
many	TRBJ2-3	NA	TRBV7-2	TGTGCCAGCAGCTTAGGGGTAGCGGTCCACACAGATACGCAGTATTTT	CASSLGVAVHTDTQYF
NA	TRBJ2-1	NA	TRBV7-8	TGTGCCAGCAGCTTACTTTTTCTTAGCTCCTACAATGAGCAGTTCTTC	CASSLLFLSSYNEQFF
NA	TRBJ2-7	TRBD2	TRBV6-1	TGTGCCAGCAGTTCAGCCAGGACTAGCGGCGTCCCGGAGCAGTACTTC	CASSSARTSGVPEQYF
few	TRBJ1-2	TRBD1	TRBV12-3/TRBV12-4	TGTGCCAGCACCCAACAGGGGGCCTATGGCTACACCTTC	CASTQQGAYGYTF
few	TRBJ1-5	NA	TRBV12-3/TRBV12-4	TGTGCCAGCAGCTCCATCGACAGGCTAAATCAGCCCCAGCATTTT	CASSSIDRLNQPQHF
many	TRBJ1-5	TRBD1	TRBV7-2	TGTGCCAGCAGCTTGTCGGGACAGGGGGATCAGCCCCAGCATTTT	CASSLSGQGDQPQHF
NA	TRBJ2-1	TRBD2	TRBV10-3	TGTGCCATCTCCAAAGCGGGAGAGATTAATGAGCAGTTCTTC	CAISKAGEINEQFF
few	TRBJ1-2	NA	TRBV4-2	TGTGCCAGCAGCCAAGGAGGGGACTACTATGGCTACACCTTC	CASSQGGDYYGYTF
few	TRBJ1-5	TRBD1	TRBV7-2	TGTGCCAGCAGCTTGACAGGGAGGGACAATCAGCCCCAGCATTTT	CASSLTGRDNQPQHF
few	TRBJ2-1	NA	TRBV6-2/TRBV6-3	TGTGCCAGCAGCCATCTAGCAAATGAGCAGTTCTTC	CASSHLANEQFF
few	TRBJ1-3	NA	TRBV2	TGTGCCAGCAGTATTTTCGGGGGTTTCTCTGGAAACACCATATATTTT	CASSIFGGFSGNTIYF
NA	TRBJ2-7	NA	TRBV28	TGTGCCAGCAGTTCCCCCGGGTCCACCTACGAGCAGTACTTC	CASSSPGSTYEQYF
NA	TRBJ1-6	NA	TRBV28	TGTGCCAGCACCCTGGCGGGGGGGGATTCACCCCTCCACTTT	CASTLAGGDSPLHF
NA	TRBJ2-2	TRBD1	TRBV6-1	TGTGCCATAACAGGGGGCAGGGACACCGGGGAGCTGTTTTTT	CAITGGRDTGELFF
NA	TRBJ1-1	TRBD1	TRBV20-1	TGCAGTGCCCCTAACCAGGGGGTCGGCACTGAAGCTTTCTTT	CSAPNQGVGTEAFF
few	TRBJ2-5	TRBD2	TRBV15	TGTGCCACCAGCAGAGATATAACTAGCGGCGAAGAGACCCAGTACTTC	CATSRDITSGEETQYF
few	TRBJ1-2	NA	TRBV10-3	TGTGCCATCAGTGAGCAACAAGGAGACTATGGCTACACCTTC	CAISEQQGDYGYTF
NA	TRBJ1-5	TRBD1	TRBV28	TGTGCCAGCAGATCCGTTGGGACAGGCCAACATCAGCCCCAGCATTTT	CASRSVGTGQHQPQHF
many	TRBJ2-2	NA	TRBV4-1	TGCGCCAGCAGCCAACCCTGGGTCGGGGCCGGGGAGCTGTTTTTT	CASSQPWVGAGELFF
NA	TRBJ2-1	TRBD2	TRBV5-1	TGCGCCAGCACGCTAGCGGGAGCCATGTATGAGCAGTTCTTC	CASTLAGAMYEQFF
many	TRBJ2-5	TRBD2	TRBV12-3/TRBV12-4	TGTGCCACCAAAGCGGGAGGAGAGACCCAGTACTTC	CATKAGGETQYF
few	TRBJ2-3	NA	TRBV12-3/TRBV12-4	TGTGCCAGCAGTTTTTCCGCTAGTTTAACAGATACGCAGTATTTT	CASSFSASLTDTQYF
NA	TRBJ1-2	NA	TRBV7-2	TGTGCCAGCAGCCCCAGGCCAGGGGATGCCTATGGCTACACCTTC	CASSPRPGDAYGYTF
few	TRBJ2-4	NA	TRBV7-8	TGTGCCAGCAGCCCGACGGACGCCAAAAACATTCAGTACTTC	CASSPTDAKNIQYF